This T cell receptor beta chain was observed in a study of cytotoxic CD8 clonotypes in ibrutinib-treated CLL. About the research overall: Across samples, productive templates numbered approximately 250,000 and productive rearrangements reached approximately 94,000 on average.

Repertoires were generated with immunoSEQ multiplex PCR, while TCRdb's copy carries only in-frame clones and drops some. The top ten hold roughly 2% of the sample, which has roughly 160,000 clones, 81% seen once. The germline gives CDR1 SGHRS, CDR2 YFSETQ. With 0 bases clipped from V and 1 base from J, the junction kept 8 bases outside the gene matches. There are 17 residues in the CDR3. The clonotype comes from a human donor with chronic lymphocytic leukemia. The chain uses TRBV5-1 and TRBJ1-1, with 8 bases fitting TRBD1. This specimen was PBMCs, taken after 12 months of ibrutinib treatment. CDR3 nucleotides: TGCGCCAGCAGCTTGGGCCTTTGGACAGGGACGAACACTGAAGCTTTCTTT. Translating gives CASSLGLWTGTNTEAFF.